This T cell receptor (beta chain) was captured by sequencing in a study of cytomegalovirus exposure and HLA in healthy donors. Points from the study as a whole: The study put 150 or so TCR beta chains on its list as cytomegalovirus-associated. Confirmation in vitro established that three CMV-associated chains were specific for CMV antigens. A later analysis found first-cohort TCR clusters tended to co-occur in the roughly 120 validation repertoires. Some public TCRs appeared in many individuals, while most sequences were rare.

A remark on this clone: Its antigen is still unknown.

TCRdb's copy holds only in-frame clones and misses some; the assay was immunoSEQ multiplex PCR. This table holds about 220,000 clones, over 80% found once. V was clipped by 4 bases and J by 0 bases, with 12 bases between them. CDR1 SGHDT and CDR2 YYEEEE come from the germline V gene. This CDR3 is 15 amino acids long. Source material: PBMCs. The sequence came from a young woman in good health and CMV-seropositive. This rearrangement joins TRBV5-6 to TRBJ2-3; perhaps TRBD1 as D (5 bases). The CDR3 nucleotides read TGTGCCAGCAGCCCCCCTGGGGCTAGCACAGATACGCAGTATTTT. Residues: CASSPPGASTDTQYF.